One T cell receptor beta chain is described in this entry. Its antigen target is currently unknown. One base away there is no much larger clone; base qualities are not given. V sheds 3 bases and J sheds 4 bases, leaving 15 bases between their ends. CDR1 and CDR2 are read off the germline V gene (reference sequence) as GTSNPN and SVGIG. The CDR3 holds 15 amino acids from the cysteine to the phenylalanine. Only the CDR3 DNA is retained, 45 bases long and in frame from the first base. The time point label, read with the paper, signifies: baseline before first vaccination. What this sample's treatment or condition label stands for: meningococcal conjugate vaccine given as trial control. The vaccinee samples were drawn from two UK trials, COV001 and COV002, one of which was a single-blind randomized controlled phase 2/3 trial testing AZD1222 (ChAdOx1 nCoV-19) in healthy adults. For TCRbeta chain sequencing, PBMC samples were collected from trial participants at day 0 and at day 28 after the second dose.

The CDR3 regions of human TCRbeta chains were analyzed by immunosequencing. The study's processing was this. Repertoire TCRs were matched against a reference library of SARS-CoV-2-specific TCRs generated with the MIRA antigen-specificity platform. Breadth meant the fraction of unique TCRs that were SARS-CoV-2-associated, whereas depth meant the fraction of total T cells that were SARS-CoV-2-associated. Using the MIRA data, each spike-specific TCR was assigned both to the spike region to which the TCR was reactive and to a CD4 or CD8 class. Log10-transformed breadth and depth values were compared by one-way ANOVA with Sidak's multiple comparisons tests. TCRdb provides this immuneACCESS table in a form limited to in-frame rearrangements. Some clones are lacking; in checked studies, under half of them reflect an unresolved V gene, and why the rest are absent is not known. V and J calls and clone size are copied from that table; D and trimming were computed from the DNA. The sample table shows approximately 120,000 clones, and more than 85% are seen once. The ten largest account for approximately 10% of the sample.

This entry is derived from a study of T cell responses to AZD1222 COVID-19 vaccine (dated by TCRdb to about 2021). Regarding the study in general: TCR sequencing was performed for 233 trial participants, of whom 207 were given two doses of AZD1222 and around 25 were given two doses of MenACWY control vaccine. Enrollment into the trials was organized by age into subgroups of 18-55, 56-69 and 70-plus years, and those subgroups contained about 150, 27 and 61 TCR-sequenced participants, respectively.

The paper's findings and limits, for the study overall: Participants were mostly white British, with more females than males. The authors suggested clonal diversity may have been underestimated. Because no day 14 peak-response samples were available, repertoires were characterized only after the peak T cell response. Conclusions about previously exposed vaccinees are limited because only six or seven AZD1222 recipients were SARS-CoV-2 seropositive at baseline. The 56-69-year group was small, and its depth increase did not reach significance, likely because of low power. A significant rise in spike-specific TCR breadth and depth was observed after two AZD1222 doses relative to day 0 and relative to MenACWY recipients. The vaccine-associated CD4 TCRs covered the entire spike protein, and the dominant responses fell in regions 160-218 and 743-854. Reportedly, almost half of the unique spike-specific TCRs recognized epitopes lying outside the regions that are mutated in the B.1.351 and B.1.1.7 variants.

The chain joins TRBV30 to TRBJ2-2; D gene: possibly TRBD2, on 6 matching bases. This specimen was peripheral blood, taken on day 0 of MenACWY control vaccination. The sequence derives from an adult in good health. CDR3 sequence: CAWRPPGAGTGELFF. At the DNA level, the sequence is TGTGCCTGGAGACCCCCGGGAGCGGGCACCGGGGAGCTGTTTTTT.